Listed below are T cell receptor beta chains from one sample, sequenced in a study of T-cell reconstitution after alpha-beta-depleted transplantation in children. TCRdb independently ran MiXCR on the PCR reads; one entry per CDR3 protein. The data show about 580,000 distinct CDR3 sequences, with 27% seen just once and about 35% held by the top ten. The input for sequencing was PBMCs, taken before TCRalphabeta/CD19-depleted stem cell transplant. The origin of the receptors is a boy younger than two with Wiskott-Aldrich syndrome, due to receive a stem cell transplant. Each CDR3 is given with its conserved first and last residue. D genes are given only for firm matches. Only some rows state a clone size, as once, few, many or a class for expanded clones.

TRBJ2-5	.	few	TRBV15	CATSRVYNRGTLQETQYF	TGTGCCACCAGCAGAGTCTACAACCGCGGGACACTCCAAGAGACCCAGTACTTC
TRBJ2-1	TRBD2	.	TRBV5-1	CASLVAGEDNEQFF	TGCGCCAGCTTGGTAGCGGGAGAAGACAATGAGCAGTTCTTC
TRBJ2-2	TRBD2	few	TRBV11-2	CASSRRLAGSGGELFF	TGTGCCAGCAGCCGACGACTAGCGGGTTCGGGCGGGGAGCTGTTTTTT
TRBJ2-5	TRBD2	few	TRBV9	CASSGHPSGRGDTQYF	TGTGCCAGCAGCGGACATCCCAGCGGGAGGGGAGACACCCAGTACTTC
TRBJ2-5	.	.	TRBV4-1	CASSQVSYQETQYF	TGCGCCAGCAGCCAAGTGTCTTACCAAGAGACCCAGTACTTC
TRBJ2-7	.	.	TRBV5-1	CASSLGWTRNYEQYF	TGCGCCAGCAGCTTGGGGTGGACAAGGAACTACGAGCAGTACTTC
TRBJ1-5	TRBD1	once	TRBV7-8	CASSWDRQPQHF	TGTGCCAGCAGCTGGGACAGACAGCCCCAGCATTTT
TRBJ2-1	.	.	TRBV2	CASDRDSNEQFF	TGTGCCAGCGATAGGGATAGCAATGAGCAGTTCTTC
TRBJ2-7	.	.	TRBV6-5	CASSYYPGDYEQYF	TGTGCCAGCAGTTACTACCCCGGGGACTACGAGCAGTACTTC
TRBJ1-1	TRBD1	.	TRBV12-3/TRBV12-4	CASRRGQGSEAFF	TGTGCCAGCAGACGGGGACAGGGCTCTGAAGCTTTCTTT
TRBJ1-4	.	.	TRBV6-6	CASNKGFEKLFF	TGTGCCAGCAATAAGGGATTCGAAAAACTGTTTTTT
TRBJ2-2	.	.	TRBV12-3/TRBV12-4	CASRTPSRGYNTGELFF	TGTGCCAGCAGAACTCCTTCTAGAGGGTACAACACCGGGGAGCTGTTTTTT
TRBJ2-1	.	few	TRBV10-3	CAISAREYNEQFF	TGTGCCATCAGTGCACGGGAATACAATGAGCAGTTCTTC
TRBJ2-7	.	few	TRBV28	CASSFLTGGTYEQYF	TGTGCCAGCAGTTTCCTGACAGGTGGCACCTACGAGCAGTACTTC
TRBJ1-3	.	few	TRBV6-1	CASSERDGNTIYF	TGTGCCAGCAGTGAAAGGGATGGAAACACCATATATTTT
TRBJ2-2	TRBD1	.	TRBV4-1	CASSQVHTGGIGELFF	TGCGCCAGCAGCCAAGTGCACACAGGGGGCATCGGGGAGCTGTTTTTT
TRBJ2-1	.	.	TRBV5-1	CASSLVLASNNEQFF	TGCGCCAGCAGCTTGGTTCTAGCGAGCAACAATGAGCAGTTCTTC
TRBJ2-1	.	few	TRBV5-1	CASSLVLALDEQFF	TGCGCCAGCAGCTTAGTCCTAGCGTTGGATGAGCAGTTCTTC
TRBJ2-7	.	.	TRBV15	CATSRLIDYEQYF	TGTGCCACCAGCAGGTTGATCGACTACGAGCAGTACTTC
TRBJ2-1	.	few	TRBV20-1	CSARRSAYNEQFF	TGCAGTGCTAGACGGAGTGCCTACAATGAGCAGTTCTTC
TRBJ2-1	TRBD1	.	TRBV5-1	CASSSKIPGQGPGNEQFF	TGCGCCAGCAGCTCAAAAATCCCGGGACAGGGGCCGGGCAATGAGCAGTTCTTC
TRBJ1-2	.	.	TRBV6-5	CASSFLGGGEGYTF	TGTGCCAGCAGTTTCCTTGGAGGGGGTGAAGGCTACACCTTC
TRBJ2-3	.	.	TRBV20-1	CSGRRTDTQYF	TGCAGCGGGCGGCGCACAGATACGCAGTATTTT
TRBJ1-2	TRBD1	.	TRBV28	CASSGAQGLFGYTF	TGTGCCAGCAGTGGGGCACAGGGGCTTTTCGGCTACACCTTC
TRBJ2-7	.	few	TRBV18	CASSPSGSPYEQYF	TGTGCCAGCTCCCCTTCAGGGAGCCCCTACGAGCAGTACTTC
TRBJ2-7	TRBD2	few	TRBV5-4	CASSPAGGAGYEQYF	TGTGCCAGCAGCCCGGCGGGGGGGGCTGGTTACGAGCAGTACTTC
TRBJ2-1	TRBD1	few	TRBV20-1	CSARDLDRGYNEQFF	TGCAGTGCTAGAGATCTTGACAGGGGTTACAATGAGCAGTTCTTC
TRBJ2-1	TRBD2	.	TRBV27	CASRLAPVKYNEQFF	TGTGCCAGCAGACTAGCGCCCGTTAAATACAATGAGCAGTTCTTC
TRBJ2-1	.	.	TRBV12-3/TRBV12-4	CASQRPNNEQFF	TGTGCCAGCCAAAGACCTAACAATGAGCAGTTCTTC
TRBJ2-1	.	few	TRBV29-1	CSVERNSYNEQFF	TGCAGCGTTGAAAGGAACTCCTACAATGAGCAGTTCTTC
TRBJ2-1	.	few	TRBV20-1	CSASLGGYNEQFF	TGCAGTGCTAGTCTGGGGGGATACAATGAGCAGTTCTTC
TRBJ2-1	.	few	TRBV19	CAVLRPGREQFF	TGTGCCGTCCTAAGGCCCGGCCGCGAGCAGTTCTTC
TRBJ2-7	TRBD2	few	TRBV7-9	CASSRSGLAGDFYEQYF	TGTGCCAGCAGCCGATCTGGACTAGCGGGAGACTTCTACGAGCAGTACTTC
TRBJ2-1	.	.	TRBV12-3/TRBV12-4	CASRGGLAANNEQFF	TGTGCCAGCAGGGGGGGATTAGCGGCGAACAATGAGCAGTTCTTC
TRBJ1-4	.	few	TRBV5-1	CASSLRGTQGEKLFF	TGCGCCAGCAGCTTGCGGGGTACTCAGGGAGAAAAACTGTTTTTT
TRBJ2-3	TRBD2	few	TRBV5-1	CVSSLLAGGSTDTQYF	TGCGTCAGCAGCTTGTTAGCGGGAGGGAGCACAGATACGCAGTATTTT
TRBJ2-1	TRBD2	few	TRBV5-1	CASSGDLGAGASNEQFF	TGCGCCAGCAGCGGGGACTTGGGAGCGGGAGCTAGTAATGAGCAGTTCTTC
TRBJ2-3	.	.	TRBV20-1	CSASREGGTDTQYF	TGCAGTGCTAGTAGGGAGGGGGGCACAGATACGCAGTATTTT
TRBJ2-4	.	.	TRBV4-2	CASSPRDGENIQYF	TGTGCCAGCAGCCCCCGAGACGGGGAAAACATTCAGTACTTC
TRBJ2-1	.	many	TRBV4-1	CASSQDGGIVGRGSNEQFF	TGCGCCAGCAGCCAAGATGGAGGTATAGTGGGGCGTGGGTCCAATGAGCAGTTCTTC
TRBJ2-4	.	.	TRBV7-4	CASSLGAIAKNIQYF	TGTGCCAGCAGCTTAGGGGCCATAGCCAAAAACATTCAGTACTTC
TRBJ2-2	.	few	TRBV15	CATSRDPIAGELFF	TGTGCCACCAGCAGAGATCCTATCGCCGGGGAGCTGTTTTTT
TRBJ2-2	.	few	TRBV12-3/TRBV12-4	CASSLQGHGELFF	TGTGCCAGCAGTTTACAGGGGCACGGGGAGCTGTTTTTT